The 32 T cell receptor beta chains below were found in one sample sequenced in a study of shared clonotypes between healthy human individuals. The assay was immunoSEQ multiplex PCR, and TCRdb's table has in-frame clones only and misses some. The sample includes 800,000 to 1,200,000 clones, around 78% of them seen just once. Sequencing was carried out using memory CD4+ T cells from PBMCs. The subset was: CD45RA-negative fraction. The receptors derive from a man aged 18 to 30 in good health. Some clones in this sample may be carry-over from other donors' samples.

This clone was observed once. V and J are TRBV29-1 and TRBJ2-5; D unclear. CDR3 size: 11 residues. The germline V gene encodes CDR1 SQVTM and CDR2 ANQGSEA. V lost 3 bases to trimming and J lost 5 bases, with 7 bases between them. Written as DNA, the CDR3 is TGCAGCGTTGAGTTTGCGGAGACCCAGTACTTC. Translation: CSVEFAETQYF.

The V gene is TRBV7-9, the J gene TRBJ2-7; D unresolved. The germline CDR1 and CDR2 sequences are SEHNR and FQNEAQ (reference sequence). V was pared by 1 base and J by 1 base, with 11 bases between. The CDR3 is made up of 15 amino acids. This CDR3 is CASSLEGGPSYEQYF. CDR3 sequence (DNA): TGTGCCAGCAGCTTAGAGGGCGGACCTTCCTACGAGCAGTACTTC.

The rearrangement links TRBV10-3 to TRBJ2-7; D gene ambiguous. The V end lost 4 bases, the J end lost 1 base, and 8 bases lay between the germline ends. CDR1 ENHRY and CDR2 SYGVKD come from the germline V gene. This CDR3 contains 13 residues. CDR3 residues: CAISASASYEQYF. The CDR3 DNA reads TGTGCCATCAGTGCTTCGGCTTCCTACGAGCAGTACTTC.

The rearrangement joins TRBV4-1 to TRBJ1-3; D is unclear. This CDR3 is built from 15 residues. The V and J ends lost 5 bases and 0 bases respectively, with 11 bases between them. CDR1 is MGHRA, CDR2 YSYEKL, per germline. CDR3 loop: CASSTTVHSGNTIYF. The CDR3 nucleotides read TGCGCCAGCAGCACTACAGTGCACTCTGGAAACACCATATATTTT.

This clone was counted only a few times. The CDR3 bases are TGTGCCAGCAGCCAAGAGGATAGTCGGCAAAACATTCAGTACTTC. Translating it yields CASSQEDSRQNIQYF. The chain links TRBV4-2 to TRBJ2-4; D is ambiguous. The CDR3 sequence is 15 residues long. The V end lost 0 bases, the J end lost 5 bases, and 11 bases lay between the germline ends. CDR1 is LGHNA and CDR2 is YNFKEQ in the germline V gene.

CDR3 residues: CASTRTSGGRELFF. The CDR3 region has the DNA TGTGCCAGCACTCGGACTAGCGGCGGGCGGGAGCTGTTTTTT. The chain uses TRBV7-3 and TRBJ2-2, with 10 bases fitting TRBD2. V was pared by 7 bases and J by 9 bases, with 8 bases of the junction left unmatched. The CDR3 length is 14 residues. Germline V gene lookup returns CDR1 SGHTA and CDR2 FQGTGA.

V and J are TRBV5-1 and TRBJ2-2; D may be TRBD1 or TRBD2 (6 bases each). The CDR3 extends over 14 amino acids. The germline gives CDR1 SGHRS, CDR2 YFSETQ. Trimming stripped 5 bases from V and 7 bases from J, with 15 bases between. CDR3 protein: CASRDRREDGELFF. CDR3 coding DNA: TGCGCCAGCAGAGACAGGCGGGAAGACGGGGAGCTGTTTTTT.

V usage is TRBV10-3 and J usage is TRBJ1-2, with D unresolved. Germline loops: CDR1 ENHRY, CDR2 SYGVKD. V was shortened by 0 bases and J by 4 bases, with 6 bases between the two germline ends. There are 13 residues in the CDR3. CDR3 sequence reads: CAISESVGYGYTF. DNA of the CDR3: TGTGCCATCAGTGAGTCGGTAGGCTATGGCTACACCTTC.

The genes are TRBV6-5 and TRBJ1-5, with TRBD1 matching 9 bases. The CDR3 loop spans 16 amino acids. CDR1 and CDR2 (germline): MNHEY, SVGAGI. V lost 0 bases and J lost 6; bases outside the gene matches: 6. The CDR3 bases are TGTGCCAGCAGTTACTCCCTGACAGGGGGTGGTCAGCCCCAGCATTTT. Its translation is CASSYSLTGGGQPQHF.

This clone was recorded only once. The V call is TRBV28, the J call TRBJ2-5, with D perhaps matching TRBD2 (7 bases). The germline V gene encodes CDR1 MDHEN and CDR2 SYDVKM. Trimming stripped 6 bases from V and 2 bases from J, with 13 bases between. The CDR3 covers 14 residues. The CDR3 spells CASREGRGQETQYF. The CDR3 DNA reads TGTGCCAGCAGGGAGGGGAGGGGGCAAGAGACCCAGTACTTC.

The genes are TRBV5-1 and TRBJ1-1, with TRBD1 matching over 9 bases. This CDR3 is built from 14 residues. Germline CDR1 SGHRS, CDR2 YFSETQ. With V trimmed by 4 bases and J by 8 bases, 9 bases remained unmatched. CDR3 protein: CASSDTGGAGEAFF. CDR3 in DNA: TGCGCCAGCAGCGACACAGGGGGCGCCGGGGAAGCTTTCTTT.

The sample holds a few counts of this clone. The rearrangement links TRBV5-1 to TRBJ2-2, with D tentatively TRBD1 (6 bases). CDR3 length: 16 residues. V shed 0 bases and J shed 4 bases, with 13 bases lying between them. Germline V gene sequence: CDR1 SGHRS, CDR2 YFSETQ. The CDR3: CASSLVVDRSTGELFF. The CDR3, as DNA: TGCGCCAGCAGCTTGGTCGTGGACAGATCCACCGGGGAGCTGTTTTTT.

This clone appeared a few times. V gene TRBV10-3 combines with J gene TRBJ1-1, with a tentative D call TRBD1 (5 bases). Germline loops: CDR1 ENHRY, CDR2 SYGVKD. V dropped 7 bases and J dropped 2 bases, with 17 bases sitting between them. There are 15 residues in the CDR3. CDR3: CAIKAEGTGNTEAFF. CDR3 bases: TGTGCCATCAAGGCCGAGGGTACAGGAAACACTGAAGCTTTCTTT.

The chain has TRBV6-1 and TRBJ1-1; D uncertain. Trimming left V 4 bases short and J 4 bases short, with 13 bases between. The CDR3 has 14 residues. CDR1 MNHNS and CDR2 SASEGT come from the germline V gene. The CDR3 is CASSVPGRITEAFF. The CDR3 nucleotides read TGTGCCAGCAGTGTACCGGGGAGGATCACTGAAGCTTTCTTT.

The genes are TRBV11-1 and TRBJ2-1; 16 positions agree with TRBD2. This CDR3 comprises 15 residues. J gave up 15 bases and V 4 bases, and 9 bases lay outside the gene matches. Germline loops: CDR1 SGHAT, CDR2 FQDESV (reference sequence). CDR3 amino acids: CASSSGLAGGPVAFF. CDR3 nucleotides: TGTGCCAGCAGCTCGGGACTAGCGGGAGGGCCGGTAGCGTTCTTC.

On this clone: A much larger clone differs by one base, so this may be a read error. This sequence joins TRBV11-2 and TRBJ2-7; no firm D call. The CDR3 covers 12 residues. Trimming shortened V by 5 bases and J by 0 bases, and 5 bases separated the two germline ends. The germline gives CDR1 SGHAT, CDR2 FQNNGV. The CDR3 region is CASSPRSYEQYF. The CDR3, as DNA: TGTGCCAGCAGCCCCCGCTCCTACGAGCAGTACTTC.

Note on this clone: The sample carries other DNA sequences with the same CDR3. CDR3 sequence (DNA): TGTGCCAGCAGTTTTCTCGGGACAGAGAACACTGAAGCTTTCTTT. Amino acid sequence: CASSFLGTENTEAFF. The chain recombines TRBV28 with TRBJ1-1, with 7 bases aligning to TRBD1. The CDR3 loop spans 15 amino acids. The germline V gene has CDR1 MDHEN and CDR2 SYDVKM. Germline trimming cut 3 bases from V and 1 base from J; bases unmatched to any gene: 5.

This chain uses TRBV20-1 with TRBJ1-2; D gene unclear. V was clipped by 4 bases and J by 3 bases, with 3 bases between them. In germline, CDR1 is DFQATT, CDR2 SNEGSKA (reference sequence). This CDR3 is built from 10 residues. The CDR3 nucleotides are TGCAGTGCTACTGACTATGGCTACACCTTC. Protein: CSATDYGYTF.

The rearrangement links TRBV27 to TRBJ2-5; D tentatively fits TRBD1 or TRBD2 (5 bases each). The V and J ends lost 2 bases and 5 bases respectively, with 21 bases between them. Germline CDR1 MNHEY, CDR2 SMNVEV (reference sequence). There are 17 residues in the CDR3. The CDR3 DNA reads as TGTGCCAGCAGTTTAATGGGCGGGTCAGGGCCATCGGAGACCCAGTACTTC. This sequence encodes CASSLMGGSGPSETQYF.

This clone was seen ten or more times. The V call is TRBV10-3, the J call TRBJ2-2; D possibly corresponds to TRBD2 (6 bases). The V end was cut by 10 bases, the J end by 4 bases, with 16 bases between. The germline CDR1 and CDR2 sequences are ENHRY and SYGVKD. CDR3 size: 14 residues. The CDR3 bases are TGTGCCACGAAAGTAGCGGAGGGCACCGGGGAGCTGTTTTTT. It encodes CATKVAEGTGELFF.

CDR3 protein: CASSLSRTTGNTIYF. The CDR3 DNA is TGTGCCAGCAGCCTTTCCCGGACTACTGGAAACACCATATATTTT. V and J are TRBV28 and TRBJ1-3; D is unclear. Per the germline V gene, CDR1 is MDHEN and CDR2 is SYDVKM. Trimming removed 6 bases from V and 2 bases from J, with 14 bases in between. CDR3 length equals 15 residues.

The chain recombines TRBV7-7 with TRBJ2-2; D remains ambiguous. CDR1 SSHAT and CDR2 FNYEAQ come from the germline V gene (reference sequence). V was trimmed by 1 base and J by 4 bases, leaving 16 bases between them. The CDR3 runs 17 residues. The CDR3 DNA follows: TGTGCCAGCAGCTTAGAAATGAGATCAGCGAGCACCGGGGAGCTGTTTTTT. Translating gives CASSLEMRSASTGELFF.

Concerning this clone: Other DNA sequences of this sample code for an identical CDR3. CDR3 loop: CASSLTSGSTDTQYF. CDR3 DNA: TGTGCCAGCAGCTTAACTAGCGGGAGCACAGATACGCAGTATTTT. The rearrangement links TRBV7-9 to TRBJ2-3, with 9 bases fitting TRBD2. The V segment lost 2 bases and the J segment 0 bases; nucleotides outside the gene matches: 0. CDR3 length: 15 residues. Germline lookup yields CDR1 SEHNR and CDR2 FQNEAQ (reference sequence).

This chain connects TRBV19 to TRBJ1-2; unclear D gene. Per the germline V gene, CDR1 is LNHDA and CDR2 is SQIVND (reference sequence). The CDR3 runs 14 residues. V lost 6 bases, J lost 3 bases, and 14 bases lay in between. The CDR3 protein is CASRSTQSDYGYTF. CDR3 bases: TGTGCCAGTAGATCGACACAATCGGACTATGGCTACACCTTC.

The rearrangement links TRBV5-8 to TRBJ2-5; D is uncertain. The CDR3 has 13 residues. Germline CDR1 is SGHTS and CDR2 is YDEGEE. Trimming stripped 0 bases from V and 4 bases from J, with 7 bases between. CDR3 nucleotide sequence: TGTGCCAGCAGCTTGGGCAGACTAGAGACCCAGTACTTC. Protein product: CASSLGRLETQYF.

CDR3: CASSLFNSGLGAFF. The CDR3, as DNA: TGTGCCAGCAGCTTGTTTAATTCGGGGCTTGGGGCTTTCTTT. V gene TRBV5-6 combines with J gene TRBJ1-1, with a tentative D call TRBD1 (5 bases). Germline V gene sequence: CDR1 SGHDT, CDR2 YYEEEE. V was pared by 1 base and J by 11 bases, with 18 bases between. This CDR3 has 14 amino acids.

V gene TRBV7-2 combines with J gene TRBJ1-1, with D possibly being TRBD1 (5 bases). The CDR3 loop spans 14 amino acids. Germline V gene lookup returns CDR1 SGHTA and CDR2 FQGNSA. Trimming left V 2 bases short and J 1 base short, with 8 bases between. CDR3 in amino acids: CASSLITGNTEAFF. The CDR3 DNA sequence: TGTGCCAGCAGCTTAATAACAGGGAACACTGAAGCTTTCTTT. The full variable domain, rest sourced from reference TRBV7-2 and TRBJ1-1, is GAGVSQSPSNKVTEKGKDVELRCDPISGHTALYWYRQSLGQGLEFLIYFQGNSAPDKSGLPSDRFSAERTGGSVSTLTIQRTQQEDSAVYLCASSLITGNTEAFFGQGTRLTVV.

This clone has more than one count but fewer than ten. The rearrangement uses TRBV18 and TRBJ2-1; 8 nucleotides align to TRBD1. CDR3 length equals 16 residues. The junction had 10 bases not matched to a gene; V was cut back by 3 bases and J by 6 bases. Germline CDR1 reads KGHSH; CDR2 reads LQKENI. The CDR3 nucleotides read TGTGCCAGCTCACCCCCGTGGACAGGGCCCCTCAATGAGCAGTTCTTC. This translates into CASSPPWTGPLNEQFF. The full variable domain, its missing parts supplied by reference TRBV18 and TRBJ2-1, is NAGVMQNPRHLVRRRGQEARLRCSPMKGHSHVYWYRQLPEEGLKFMVYLQKENIIDESGMPKERFSAEFPKEGPSILRIQQVVRGDSAAYFCASSPPWTGPLNEQFFGPGTRLTVL.

The rearrangement links TRBV7-3 to TRBJ2-2; TRBD2 is a possible D gene (6 bases). V lost 3 bases, J lost 3 bases, and 8 bases lay in between. This CDR3 has 14 amino acids. CDR1 is SGHTA, CDR2 FQGTGA, per germline. The CDR3 DNA follows: TGTGCCAGCAGCTTCCAGCGGGACACCGGGGAGCTGTTTTTT. Protein product: CASSFQRDTGELFF.

The chain is built from TRBV7-3 and TRBJ2-7; the match to TRBD2 covers 15 bases. J was trimmed by 6 bases and V by 7 bases; bases with no gene match: 10. The CDR3 extends over 16 amino acids. Germline CDR1 is SGHTA and CDR2 is FQGTGA. CDR3 region: CASTLMGLAGGSEQYF. The CDR3 nucleotides are TGTGCCAGCACCCTTATGGGACTAGCGGGAGGCTCCGAGCAGTACTTC.

This sequence joins TRBV10-3 and TRBJ1-5; D remains ambiguous. The CDR3 is 14 amino acids. The V and J ends lost 3 bases and 2 bases respectively, with 8 bases between them. Germline V gives CDR1 ENHRY, CDR2 SYGVKD. For the CDR3, the DNA is TGTGCCATCAGTGAAAAGCGCGGCAATCAGCCCCAGCATTTT. Protein sequence: CAISEKRGNQPQHF.

The J gene is TRBJ2-7, the V gene TRBV28, with 7 bases lining up with TRBD1. Trimming at V came to 8 bases and at J to 1 base, leaving 11 bases not matched to a gene. The germline gives CDR1 MDHEN, CDR2 SYDVKM. This CDR3 comprises 15 residues. The CDR3 region has the DNA TGTGCCAGCGGATCGACAGGGAAAGGGTCCTACGAGCAGTACTTC. Encoded protein: CASGSTGKGSYEQYF.